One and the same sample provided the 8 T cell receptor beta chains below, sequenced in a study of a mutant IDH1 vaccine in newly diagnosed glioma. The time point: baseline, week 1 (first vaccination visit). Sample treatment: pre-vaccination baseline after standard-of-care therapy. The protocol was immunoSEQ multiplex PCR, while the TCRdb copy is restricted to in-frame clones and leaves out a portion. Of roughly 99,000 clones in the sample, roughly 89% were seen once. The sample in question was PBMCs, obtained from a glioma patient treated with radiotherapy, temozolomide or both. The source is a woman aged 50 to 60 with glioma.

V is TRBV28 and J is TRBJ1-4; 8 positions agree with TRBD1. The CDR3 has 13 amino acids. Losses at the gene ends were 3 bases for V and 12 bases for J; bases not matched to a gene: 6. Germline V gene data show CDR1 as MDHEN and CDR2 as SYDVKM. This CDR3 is CASSLDRAGELFF. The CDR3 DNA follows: TGTGCCAGCAGTTTGGACAGGGCGGGGGAACTGTTTTTT.

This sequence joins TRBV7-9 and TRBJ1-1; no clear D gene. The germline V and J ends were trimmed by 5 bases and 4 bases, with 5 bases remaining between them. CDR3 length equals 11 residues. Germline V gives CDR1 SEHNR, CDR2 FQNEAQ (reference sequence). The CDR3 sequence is CASSQFTEAFF. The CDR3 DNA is TGTGCCAGCAGCCAATTCACTGAAGCTTTCTTT.

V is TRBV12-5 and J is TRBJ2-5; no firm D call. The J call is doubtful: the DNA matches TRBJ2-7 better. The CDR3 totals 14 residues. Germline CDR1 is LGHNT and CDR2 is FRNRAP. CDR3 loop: CASGFGHLTYEQYF. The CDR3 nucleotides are TGTGCTAGTGGTTTTGGGCATTTAACCTACGAGCAGTACTTC.

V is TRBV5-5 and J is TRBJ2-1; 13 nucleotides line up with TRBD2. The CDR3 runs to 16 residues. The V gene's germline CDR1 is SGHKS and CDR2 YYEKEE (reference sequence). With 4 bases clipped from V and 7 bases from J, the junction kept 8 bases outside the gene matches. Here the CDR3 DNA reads TGTGCCAGCAGCCTACTAGCGGGAGGGCCTGGGAATGAGCAGTTCTTC. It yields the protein CASSLLAGGPGNEQFF.

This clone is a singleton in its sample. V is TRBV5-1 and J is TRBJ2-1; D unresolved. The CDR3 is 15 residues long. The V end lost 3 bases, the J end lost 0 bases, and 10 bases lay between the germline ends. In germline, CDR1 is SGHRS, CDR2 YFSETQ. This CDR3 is CASSSLISSYNEQFF. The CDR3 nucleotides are TGCGCCAGCAGCTCCTTAATAAGCTCCTACAATGAGCAGTTCTTC.

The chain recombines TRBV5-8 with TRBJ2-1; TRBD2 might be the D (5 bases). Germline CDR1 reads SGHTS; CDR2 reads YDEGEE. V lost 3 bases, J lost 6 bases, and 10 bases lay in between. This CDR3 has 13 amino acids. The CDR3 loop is CASSSDSVNEQFF. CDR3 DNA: TGTGCCAGCAGCTCGGACTCCGTCAATGAGCAGTTCTTC.

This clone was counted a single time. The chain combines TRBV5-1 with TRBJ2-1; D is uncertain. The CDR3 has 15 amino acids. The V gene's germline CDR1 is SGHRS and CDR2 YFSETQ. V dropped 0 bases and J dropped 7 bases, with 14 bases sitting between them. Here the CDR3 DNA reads TGCGCCAGCAGCTTGGGGGTTAGGGTTGGGAATGAGCAGTTCTTC. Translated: CASSLGVRVGNEQFF.

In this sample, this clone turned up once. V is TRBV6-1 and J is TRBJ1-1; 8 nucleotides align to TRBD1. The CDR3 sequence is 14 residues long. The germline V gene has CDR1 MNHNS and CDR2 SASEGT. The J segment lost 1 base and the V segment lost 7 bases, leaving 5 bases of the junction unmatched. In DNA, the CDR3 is TGTGCCAGCAAACTCGACAGGGGGAACACTGAAGCTTTCTTT. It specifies CASKLDRGNTEAFF.